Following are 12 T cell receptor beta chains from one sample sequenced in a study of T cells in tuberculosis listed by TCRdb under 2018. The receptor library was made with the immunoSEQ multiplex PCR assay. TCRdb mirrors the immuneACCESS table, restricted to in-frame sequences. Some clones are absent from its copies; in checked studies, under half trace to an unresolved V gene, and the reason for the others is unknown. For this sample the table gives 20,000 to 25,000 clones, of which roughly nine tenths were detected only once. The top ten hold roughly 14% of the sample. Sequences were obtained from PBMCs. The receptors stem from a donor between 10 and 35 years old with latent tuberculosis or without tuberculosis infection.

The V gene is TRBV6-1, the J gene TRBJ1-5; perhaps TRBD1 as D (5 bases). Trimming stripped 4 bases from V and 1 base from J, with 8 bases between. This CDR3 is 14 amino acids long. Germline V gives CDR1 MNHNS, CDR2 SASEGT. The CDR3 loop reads CASSAGHSNQPQHF. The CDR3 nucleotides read TGTGCCAGCAGTGCCGGACACAGCAATCAGCCCCAGCATTTT.

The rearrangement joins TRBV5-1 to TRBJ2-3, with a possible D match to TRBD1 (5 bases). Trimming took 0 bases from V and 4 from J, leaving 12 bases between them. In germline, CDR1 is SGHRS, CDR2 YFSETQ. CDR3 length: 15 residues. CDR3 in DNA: TGCGCCAGCAGCTTGGCAGGGTTCGGCGCAGATACGCAGTATTTT. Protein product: CASSLAGFGADTQYF. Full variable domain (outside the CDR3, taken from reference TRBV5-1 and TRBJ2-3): KAGVTQTPRYLIKTRGQQVTLSCSPISGHRSVSWYQQTPGQGLQFLFEYFSETQRNKGNFPGRFSGRQFSNSRSEMNVSTLELGDSALYLCASSLAGFGADTQYFGPGTRLTVL.

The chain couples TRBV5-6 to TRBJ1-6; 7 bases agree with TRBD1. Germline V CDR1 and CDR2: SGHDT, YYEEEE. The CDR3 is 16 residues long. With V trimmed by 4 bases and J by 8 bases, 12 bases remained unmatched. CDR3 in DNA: TGTGCCAGCAGCAGGGGGCAGGTCGGTACCTATTCACCCCTCCACTTT. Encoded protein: CASSRGQVGTYSPLHF.

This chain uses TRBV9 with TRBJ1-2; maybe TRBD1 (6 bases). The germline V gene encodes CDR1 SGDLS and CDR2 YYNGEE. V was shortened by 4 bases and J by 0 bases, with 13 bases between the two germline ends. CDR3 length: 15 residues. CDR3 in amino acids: CASSRTGTPNYGYTF. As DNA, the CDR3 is TGTGCCAGCAGCCGAACCGGGACACCTAACTATGGCTACACCTTC.

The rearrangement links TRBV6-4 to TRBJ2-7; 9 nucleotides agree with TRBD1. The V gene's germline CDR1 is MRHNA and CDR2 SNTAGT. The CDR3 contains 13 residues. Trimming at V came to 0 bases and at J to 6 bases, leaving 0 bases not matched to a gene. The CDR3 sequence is CASSDSDRGEQYF. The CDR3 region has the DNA TGTGCCAGCAGTGACTCGGACAGGGGCGAGCAGTACTTC.

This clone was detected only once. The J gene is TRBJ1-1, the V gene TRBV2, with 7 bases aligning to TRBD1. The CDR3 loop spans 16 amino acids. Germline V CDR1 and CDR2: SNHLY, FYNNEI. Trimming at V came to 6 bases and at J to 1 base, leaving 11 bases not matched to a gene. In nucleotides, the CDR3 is TGTGCCAGCAGGGGATTAGGGGGCTGGGGGAACACTGAAGCTTTCTTT. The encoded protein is CASRGLGGWGNTEAFF.

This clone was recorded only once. In DNA, the CDR3 is TGTGCCTGGAAGTGGACAGATATGGTAGTTGGGGAGCTGTTTTTT. Translation gives CAWKWTDMVVGELFF. The chain has TRBV30 and TRBJ2-2; a weak D match, TRBD1 (6 bases). Germline values: CDR1 GTSNPN, CDR2 SVGIG (reference sequence). The ends were cut back, 4 bases at V and 8 bases at J, with 20 bases in the middle. The CDR3 consists of 15 residues.

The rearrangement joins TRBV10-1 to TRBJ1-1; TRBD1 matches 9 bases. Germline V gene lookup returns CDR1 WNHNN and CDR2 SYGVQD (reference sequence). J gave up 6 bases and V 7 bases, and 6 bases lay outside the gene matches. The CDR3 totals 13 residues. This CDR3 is CASKSTGGSEAFF. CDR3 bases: TGCGCCAGCAAAAGTACAGGGGGCTCTGAAGCTTTCTTT.

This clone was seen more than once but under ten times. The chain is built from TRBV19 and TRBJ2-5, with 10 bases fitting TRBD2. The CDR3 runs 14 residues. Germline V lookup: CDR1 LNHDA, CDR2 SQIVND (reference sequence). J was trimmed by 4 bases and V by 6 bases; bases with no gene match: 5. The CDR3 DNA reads TGTGCCAGTAGCACAACTAGCGGGGCAGAGACCCAGTACTTC. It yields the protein CASSTTSGAETQYF.

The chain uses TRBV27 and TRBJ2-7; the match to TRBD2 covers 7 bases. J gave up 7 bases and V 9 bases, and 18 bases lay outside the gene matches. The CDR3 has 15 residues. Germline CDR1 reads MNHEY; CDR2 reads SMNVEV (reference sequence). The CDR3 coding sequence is TGTGCCAGTGCTCAAGGGCTAGCGGTGTCTGGTGAGCAGTACTTC. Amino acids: CASAQGLAVSGEQYF.

The CDR3 region is CASSNLPPGSPLHF. In DNA form, the CDR3 reads TGTGCCAGCAGCAACCTACCCCCGGGTTCACCCCTCCACTTT. The chain links TRBV21-1 to TRBJ1-6. TRBV21-1 is labeled a pseudogene. The CDR3 contains 14 residues.

CDR3: CATTGRYPYNSPLHF. Written as DNA, the CDR3 is TGTGCCACGACAGGGCGCTACCCCTATAATTCACCCCTCCACTTT. The chain joins TRBV6-4 to TRBJ1-6, with 7 positions matching TRBD1. CDR3 size: 15 residues. V dropped 10 bases and J dropped 2; count of bases not matched to a gene: 8. Germline CDR1 and CDR2: MRHNA and SNTAGT.